This T cell receptor beta chain appears in the sequencing data of a study of cytomegalovirus exposure and HLA in healthy donors. Study results and caveats: In an earlier analysis, most TCR beta V segments were productive about 87% or about 30% of the time. Prediction of most subjects' HLA-A and HLA-B alleles by TCR beta sequences was reportedly accurate. Among TCR beta chains of equal frequency, HLA-associated ones were more clonally expanded in a later analysis.

Regarding this clone: Its antigen is unidentified.

Germline V gives CDR1 PRHDT, CDR2 FYEKMQ (reference sequence). Deletions cut 4 bases from V and 4 bases from J, with 16 bases between. This CDR3 comprises 15 residues. PCR employed 60 Vbeta and 13 Jbeta primers. Clones were read by immunoSEQ multiplex PCR, and TCRdb kept only the in-frame ones, dropping some. The table shows about 200,000 clones, with more than 60% occurring only once. Sequenced: PBMCs. The receptor's source is a girl aged 2 to 10 in good health and CMV-seronegative. The chain carries TRBV13 and TRBJ1-2; a possible D gene is TRBD1 (6 bases). As DNA, the CDR3 is TGTGCCAGCAGCTCACCCCTACAAGGGGGCTATGGCTACACCTTC. This sequence encodes CASSSPLQGGYGYTF.